A selection of T cell receptor beta chains follows, all from one sample in a study of T cell repertoires in cytomegalovirus infection. Antigens for these TCRs are unknown. Each CDR3 protein gets one entry after TCRdb re-called the reads with MiXCR. The data hold some 940,000 distinct CDR3 sequences, with roughly 31% observed a single time. The sequencing here drew on cultured CD8+ T cells from PBMCs, taken from culture after CMV antigen stimulation. All receptors come from a human donor in good health (CMV status not recorded). Some clones in this sample may be carry-over from other donors' samples. Each CDR3 is given with its conserved first and last residue. Each record gives: V gene, CDR3 length, D gene, clone size, J gene, CDR3 DNA, CDR3 protein. The D gene is left open where the match is weak. Size tells how often a clone was seen (once, few, many) or the class of an expanded clone, and some rows leave it out.

>TRBV9|15|.|.|TRBJ2-2
TGTGCCAGCAGCGCCTGGACTACCTACACCGGGGAGCTGTTTTTT
CASSAWTTYTGELFF
>TRBV6-5|15|.|few|TRBJ2-1
TGTGCCAGCAGAAAAATACAGGGAGGCTACAATGAGCAGTTCTTC
CASRKIQGGYNEQFF
>TRBV5-5|14|TRBD1|.|TRBJ1-5
TGTGCCAGCAGCTCGGGACAGAAAAATCAGCCCCAGCATTTT
CASSSGQKNQPQHF
>TRBV12-3/TRBV12-4|13|TRBD1|.|TRBJ2-7
TGTGCCAGCAGCCGGACAGGGTTCTACGAGCAGTACTTC
CASSRTGFYEQYF
>TRBV6-5|13|TRBD2|many|TRBJ2-1
TGTGCCAGCAGTTACCAGCGGGGGGCCCAGCAGTTCTTC
CASSYQRGAQQFF
>TRBV6-6|16|TRBD1|few|TRBJ2-7
TGTGCCAGCAGTCGGCTTCCCCGGGACAGGGACTTCGAGCAGTACTTC
CASSRLPRDRDFEQYF
>TRBV6-1|15|TRBD2|.|TRBJ2-5
TGTGCCAGCCTCTCCGAGCGGGGGGGGCAGGAGACCCAGTACTTC
CASLSERGGQETQYF
>TRBV10-3|18|.|.|TRBJ2-6
TGTGCCATCCTTACGGGTAAGGGCCAGAGCTCTGGGGCCAACGTCCTGACTTTC
CAILTGKGQSSGANVLTF
>TRBV4-2|16|.|few|TRBJ2-1
TGTGCCAGCAGCCCGCAGGGGAGAGACTCCTACAATGAGCAGTTCTTC
CASSPQGRDSYNEQFF
>TRBV7-2|13|.|.|TRBJ2-3
TGTGCCAGCAGCTTAGACGTCACAGATACGCAGTATTTT
CASSLDVTDTQYF
>TRBV6-6|14|.|.|TRBJ2-5
TGTGCCAGCAGTTTGAACCGGGAGAAAGAGACCCAGTACTTC
CASSLNREKETQYF
>TRBV7-8|13|.|.|TRBJ2-7
TGTGCCAGCAGAGGAGCAGGCTCAGACGAGCAGTACTTC
CASRGAGSDEQYF
>TRBV27|13|TRBD1|.|TRBJ2-4
TGTGCCAGCAGGGCAGGGGGAAAAAACATTCAGTACTTC
CASRAGGKNIQYF
>TRBV7-2|15|TRBD2|.|TRBJ2-1
TGTGCCAGCAGCTTAGCGCTACCGGGGGGCAATGAGCAGTTCTTC
CASSLALPGGNEQFF
>TRBV9|16|TRBD1|many|TRBJ1-6
TGTGCCAGCAGCCTCGGGGACAGCTCCTATAATTCACCCCTCCACTTT
CASSLGDSSYNSPLHF
>TRBV4-1|19|TRBD1|few|TRBJ2-6
TGCGCCAGCAGCCAAGAGACCGGGACAGGGGGCGTTGGGGCCAACGTCCTGACTTTC
CASSQETGTGGVGANVLTF
>TRBV7-9|16|TRBD1|many|TRBJ1-4
TGTGCCAGCAGCTTGGACAGGATGGCAACTAATGAAAAACTGTTTTTT
CASSLDRMATNEKLFF
>TRBV27|13|.|many|TRBJ1-1
TGTGCCAGCAGTTCAGGATCCAACACTGAAGCTTTCTTT
CASSSGSNTEAFF
>TRBV12-3/TRBV12-4|15|.|.|TRBJ1-1
TGTGCCAACAGTTCTTCCGGGGAGGGGGACACTGAAGCTTTCTTT
CANSSSGEGDTEAFF
>TRBV7-9|14|TRBD1|few|TRBJ2-7
TGTGCCAGTCGGGGACAGACTTATCCCTACGAGCAGTACTTC
CASRGQTYPYEQYF
>TRBV9|15|TRBD1|.|TRBJ2-1
TGTGCCAGCAGCGTAGGTGCAGGGGGCCACAATGAGCAGTTCTTC
CASSVGAGGHNEQFF
>TRBV12-3/TRBV12-4|15|.|few|TRBJ2-5
TGTGCCAGCAGTTTAATTGGCGGGCGGGCAGAGACCCAGTACTTC
CASSLIGGRAETQYF
>TRBV29-1|13|.|.|TRBJ2-5
TGCAGCGTTGAAGGGGAAGGACAAGAGACCCAGTACTTC
CSVEGEGQETQYF
>TRBV20-1|14|.|.|TRBJ1-1
TGCAGTGCTAGAGGGGCGAGGATGAACACTGAAGCTTTCTTT
CSARGARMNTEAFF
>TRBV9|15|.|.|TRBJ1-1
TGTGCCAGCAGCGCGGGAGGACAGATGAACACTGAAGCTTTCTTT
CASSAGGQMNTEAFF
>TRBV6-6|13|.|few|TRBJ1-4
TGTGCCAGCAGCACCCCCCTGGATGAAAAACTGTTTTTT
CASSTPLDEKLFF
>TRBV12-3/TRBV12-4|12|.|.|TRBJ2-2
TGTGTCAGTCAGACGGGTGGCGGGGAGCTGTTTTTT
CVSQTGGGELFF
>TRBV7-2|14|.|many|TRBJ1-6
TGTGCCAGCAGCACTGGGAGGTATAATTCACCCCTCCACTTT
CASSTGRYNSPLHF
>TRBV5-1|14|.|.|TRBJ1-1
TGCGCCAGCAGCTCCGGACAGTTTAACACTGAAGCTTTCTTT
CASSSGQFNTEAFF
>TRBV25-1|15|.|.|TRBJ2-5
TGTGCCAGCAGTGACAGGAAGTGGGACCTAGAGACCCAGTACTTC
CASSDRKWDLETQYF
>TRBV4-1|17|TRBD1|.|TRBJ1-2
TGCGCCAGCAGCCAAGACGCCGGGACAGGGGGCGCGAAGGGCTACACCTTC
CASSQDAGTGGAKGYTF
>TRBV6-1|14|.|.|TRBJ2-2
TGTGCCAGCAGTGAGGCTAGTCAAGCCGGGGAGCTGTTTTTT
CASSEASQAGELFF
>TRBV24-1|13|.|.|TRBJ2-3
TGTGCCACCAGTGAGGTGGACGGCGATACGCAGTATTTT
CATSEVDGDTQYF
>TRBV27|14|.|many|TRBJ2-7
TGTGCCAGCCAAGGACGGGGAAGCTCCTACGAGCAGTACTTC
CASQGRGSSYEQYF